This is a list of T cell receptor beta chains from one sample in a study of T-cell reconstitution after alpha-beta-depleted transplantation in children. TCRdb redid the calling of the PCR reads with MiXCR, one entry per CDR3 protein. The sample has 450,000 to 500,000 distinct CDR3 sequences; around 12% are singletons. This specimen was PBMCs from the stem cell graft donor, taken from the stem cell graft. The receptors here all came from a human donor who donated a stem cell graft to a child with combined immunodeficiency. Each CDR3 is given with its conserved first and last residue. The D gene is left open where the match is weak. Only some rows state a clone size, as once, few, many or a class for expanded clones.

>TRBJ2-1|NA|TRBV12-3/TRBV12-4|NA
CASSYGTVFSYNEQFF
TGTGCCAGCAGTTATGGGACTGTTTTCTCCTACAATGAGCAGTTCTTC
>TRBJ2-3|NA|TRBV11-2|NA
CASRRSPPSHPEETQYF
TGTGCCAGCAGACGATCCCCTCCGTCTCACCCAGAAGAGACGCAGTATTTT
>TRBJ1-5|TRBD1|TRBV12-3/TRBV12-4|many
CASSPPGQGGGQPQHF
TGTGCCAGCAGTCCCCCGGGACAGGGGGGCGGTCAGCCCCAGCATTTT
>TRBJ2-7|TRBD1|TRBV10-3|NA
CAISDPRQGVSYEQYF
TGTGCCATCAGTGACCCGAGACAGGGAGTCTCCTACGAGCAGTACTTC
>TRBJ2-4|TRBD2|TRBV4-3|NA
CASSQDRYSGRGIQYF
TGCGCCAGCAGCCAAGATCGTTATAGCGGGAGAGGCATTCAGTACTTC
>TRBJ2-1|NA|TRBV7-8|few
CASSLKESSYNEQFF
TGTGCCAGCAGCTTAAAGGAGAGCTCCTACAATGAGCAGTTCTTC
>TRBJ2-1|TRBD2|TRBV5-1|NA
CASKLTLASGAYNEQFF
TGCGCCAGCAAGTTGACTTTGGCTAGCGGGGCCTACAATGAGCAGTTCTTC
>TRBJ2-5|TRBD2|TRBV28|few
CASSSHQAAGGETQYF
TGTGCCAGCAGTTCACACCAGGCGGCGGGGGGTGAGACCCAGTACTTC
>TRBJ2-3|TRBD1|TRBV28|NA
CASSYPPGQGFITDTQYF
TGTGCCAGCAGCTACCCCCCGGGACAGGGTTTCATCACAGATACGCAGTATTTT
>TRBJ2-1|TRBD1|TRBV5-1|NA
CASSFRGRFQDEQFF
TGCGCCAGCAGCTTCAGGGGGCGATTTCAGGATGAGCAGTTCTTC
>TRBJ1-6|NA|TRBV5-5|NA
CASSVMDSSPLHF
TGTGCCAGCAGCGTGATGGACAGTTCACCCCTCCACTTT
>TRBJ2-5|TRBD2|TRBV5-6|few
CASSPFGLAGLETQYF
TGTGCCAGCAGCCCCTTCGGACTAGCGGGGTTGGAGACCCAGTACTTC
>TRBJ2-1|NA|TRBV7-9|NA
CASSRDLGAYNEQFF
TGTGCCAGCAGCCGAGACCTGGGCGCCTACAATGAGCAGTTCTTC
>TRBJ1-1|NA|TRBV5-1|NA
CASRNGNTEAFF
TGCGCCAGCCGCAATGGGAACACTGAAGCTTTCTTT
>TRBJ2-5|NA|TRBV7-2|NA
CASIPGGGTETQYF
TGTGCCAGCATCCCCGGGGGTGGGACTGAGACCCAGTACTTC
>TRBJ2-7|NA|TRBV20-1|few
CSARDLDSDYTYEQYF
TGCAGTGCTAGAGATCTCGACAGCGACTACACCTACGAGCAGTACTTC
>TRBJ2-3|NA|TRBV29-1|NA
CSGGTSGAQYF
TGCAGCGGTGGGACGTCCGGGGCGCAGTATTTT
>TRBJ2-1|TRBD1|TRBV7-2|NA
CASVLQGASYNEQFF
TGTGCCAGCGTCCTGCAGGGGGCCTCCTACAATGAGCAGTTCTTC
>TRBJ2-7|NA|TRBV12-3/TRBV12-4|many
CASSFGGPVREQYF
TGTGCCAGCAGTTTTGGGGGCCCAGTTCGGGAGCAGTACTTC
>TRBJ1-1|NA|TRBV29-1|few
CSADLGRSNTEAFF
TGCAGCGCTGACCTTGGACGGTCGAACACTGAAGCTTTCTTT
>TRBJ2-1|NA|TRBV9|NA
CASQGHNEQFF
TGTGCCAGCCAGGGGCACAATGAGCAGTTCTTC
>TRBJ2-1|NA|TRBV5-5|few
CASTNRATSYNEQFF
TGTGCCAGCACCAACAGGGCAACATCCTACAATGAGCAGTTCTTC
>TRBJ2-1|NA|TRBV12-3/TRBV12-4|NA
CASSYSGNGRQFF
TGTGCCAGCAGTTATTCGGGGAACGGAAGGCAGTTCTTC
>TRBJ2-7|NA|TRBV7-9|many
CASSHPGHRPYEQYF
TGTGCCAGCAGCCATCCGGGACATCGGCCCTACGAGCAGTACTTC
>TRBJ1-2|NA|TRBV5-1|NA
CASSLEGTDVYGYTF
TGCGCCAGCAGCTTGGAAGGGACCGATGTCTATGGCTACACCTTC
>TRBJ2-3|TRBD1|TRBV12-3/TRBV12-4|few
CASSRTGQGEDTQYF
TGTGCCAGCAGTCGAACGGGACAGGGAGAAGATACGCAGTATTTT
>TRBJ2-7|NA|TRBV12-3/TRBV12-4|few
CASTLKEGHEQYF
TGTGCCAGCACCCTCAAGGAGGGCCACGAGCAGTACTTC
>TRBJ2-1|NA|TRBV7-2|few
CASSLALLLVVRETSYNEQFF
TGTGCCAGCAGCTTAGCGCTTCTCCTCGTCGTACGGGAGACGTCCTACAATGAGCAGTTCTTC
>TRBJ2-6|NA|TRBV18|few
CASSPPVSGANVLTF
TGTGCCAGCTCACCCCCCGTCTCTGGGGCCAACGTCCTGACTTTC
>TRBJ1-1|NA|TRBV6-4|few
CASSESLATEAFF
TGTGCCAGCAGTGAATCCTTGGCCACTGAAGCTTTCTTT
>TRBJ2-2|TRBD1|TRBV5-1|NA
CASSPGTDANTGELFF
TGCGCCAGCAGCCCCGGGACAGACGCGAACACCGGGGAGCTGTTTTTT
>TRBJ2-3|NA|TRBV12-3/TRBV12-4|NA
CASSLLPPGPYTDTQYF
TGTGCCAGCAGTTTACTTCCTCCGGGACCCTACACAGATACGCAGTATTTT
>TRBJ1-6|TRBD1|TRBV20-1|NA
CSAGTGVNSPLHF
TGCAGTGCTGGGACAGGGGTTAATTCACCCCTCCACTTT
>TRBJ1-4|NA|TRBV12-3/TRBV12-4|few
CASSLNEEKLFF
TGTGCCAGCAGTTTGAATGAGGAAAAACTGTTTTTT
>TRBJ2-3|NA|TRBV11-2|NA
CASSSGTVPSNSQYF
TGTGCCAGCAGCTCAGGGACCGTACCTTCCAATTCGCAGTATTTT
>TRBJ2-3|NA|TRBV12-3/TRBV12-4|many
CASSSSASTDTQYF
TGTGCCAGCAGTTCCTCGGCTAGCACAGATACGCAGTATTTT
>TRBJ2-3|TRBD2|TRBV5-5|many
CASSLEASGGLTDTQYF
TGTGCCAGCAGCTTGGAGGCTAGCGGGGGACTCACAGATACGCAGTATTTT
>TRBJ2-1|NA|TRBV4-1|NA
CASSQAYRSSGAYNEQFF
TGCGCCAGCAGCCAGGCCTATAGGAGTAGCGGAGCCTACAATGAGCAGTTCTTC
>TRBJ1-5|TRBD1|TRBV30|NA
CAWDRGGNQPQHF
TGTGCCTGGGACAGGGGTGGCAATCAGCCCCAGCATTTT
>TRBJ2-5|NA|TRBV11-2|NA
CASSISDEETQYF
TGTGCCAGCAGCATCTCGGACGAGGAGACCCAGTACTTC
>TRBJ2-5|TRBD2|TRBV6-2/TRBV6-3|few
CASSYPGLAGDPQETQYF
TGTGCCAGCAGTTATCCGGGACTAGCGGGAGACCCCCAAGAGACCCAGTACTTC
>TRBJ2-1|TRBD2|TRBV10-3|NA
CATQAGIHNEQFF
TGTGCCACCCAAGCGGGAATCCACAATGAGCAGTTCTTC
>TRBJ2-3|NA|TRBV7-9|NA
CASSLATWQDFTDTQYF
TGTGCCAGCAGCTTAGCAACGTGGCAGGATTTCACAGATACGCAGTATTTT
>TRBJ2-5|NA|TRBV11-3|NA
CASSLRGRQKTQYF
TGTGCCAGCAGCCTACGAGGCCGTCAAAAGACCCAGTACTTC
>TRBJ2-1|NA|TRBV12-3/TRBV12-4|few
CASSLVGVGSYNEQFF
TGTGCCAGCAGTTTAGTGGGGGTGGGCTCCTACAATGAGCAGTTCTTC
>TRBJ2-1|TRBD1|TRBV5-1|few
CASSLRDRVWSGEQFF
TGCGCCAGCAGCTTACGGGACAGGGTCTGGTCGGGTGAGCAGTTCTTC
>TRBJ2-1|NA|TRBV18|NA
CASSQRGFNEQFF
TGTGCCAGCTCACAGAGGGGCTTCAATGAGCAGTTCTTC
>TRBJ1-2|NA|TRBV20-1|many
CSALTGNYGYTF
TGCAGTGCTTTGACGGGGAACTATGGCTACACCTTC
>TRBJ2-3|NA|TRBV12-3/TRBV12-4|few
CASSLRRKDTQYF
TGTGCCAGCAGCTTGAGGCGGAAAGATACGCAGTATTTT
>TRBJ2-4|NA|TRBV11-3|NA
CASSLISAGAKNIQYF
TGTGCCAGCAGCTTAATTTCTGCGGGAGCCAAAAACATTCAGTACTTC
>TRBJ2-1|TRBD1|TRBV4-3|NA
CASSPGTGPHEQFF
TGCGCCAGCAGTCCCGGGACAGGGCCCCATGAGCAGTTCTTC
>TRBJ2-3|NA|TRBV5-1|NA
CASSLEGSVSDTQYF
TGCGCCAGCAGCTTGGAGGGTAGCGTATCAGATACGCAGTATTTT
>TRBJ2-3|TRBD2|TRBV25-1|many
CASSELGGTGTDTQYF
TGTGCCAGCAGTGAACTGGGGGGGACGGGCACAGATACGCAGTATTTT
>TRBJ1-5|TRBD1|TRBV2|many
CASGQEGNQPQHF
TGTGCCAGCGGACAGGAGGGCAATCAGCCCCAGCATTTT
>TRBJ2-5|NA|TRBV18|few
CASSPRGAQETQYF
TGTGCCAGCTCACCACGCGGCGCCCAAGAGACCCAGTACTTC
>TRBJ2-1|NA|TRBV20-1|NA
CSAMFFAAANEQFF
TGCAGTGCTATGTTTTTCGCGGCCGCGAATGAGCAGTTCTTC
>TRBJ2-3|NA|TRBV28|many
CASRKGGKDTQYF
TGTGCCAGCAGAAAAGGTGGGAAGGATACGCAGTATTTT
>TRBJ2-3|NA|TRBV7-8|few
CASSPLLGGVEDTQYF
TGTGCCAGCAGCCCCCTTCTGGGGGGCGTAGAAGATACGCAGTATTTT
>TRBJ2-1|TRBD2|TRBV10-3|many
CAIGVPNPGGDNEQFF
TGTGCCATCGGGGTCCCCAATCCGGGAGGGGACAATGAGCAGTTCTTC
>TRBJ2-7|TRBD2|TRBV27|many
CASRLAGDGYEQYF
TGTGCCAGCAGGCTAGCGGGCGACGGGTACGAGCAGTACTTC